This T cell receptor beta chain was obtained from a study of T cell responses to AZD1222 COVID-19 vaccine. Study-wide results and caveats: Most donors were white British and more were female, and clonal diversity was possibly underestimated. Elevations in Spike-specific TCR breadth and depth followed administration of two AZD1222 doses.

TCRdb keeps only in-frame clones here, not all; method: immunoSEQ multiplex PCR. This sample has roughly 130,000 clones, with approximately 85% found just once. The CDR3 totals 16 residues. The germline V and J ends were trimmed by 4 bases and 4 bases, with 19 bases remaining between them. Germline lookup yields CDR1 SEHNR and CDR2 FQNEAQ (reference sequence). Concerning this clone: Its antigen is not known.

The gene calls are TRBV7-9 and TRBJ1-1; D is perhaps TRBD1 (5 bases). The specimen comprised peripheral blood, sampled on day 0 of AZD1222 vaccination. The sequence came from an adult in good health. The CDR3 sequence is CASSSRSAGARTEAFF. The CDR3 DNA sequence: TGTGCCAGCAGCTCGCGGTCGGCCGGGGCGCGCACTGAAGCTTTCTTT.